Included here is one T cell receptor (beta chain) sequence, with context. The junction had 7 bases not matched to a gene; V was cut back by 9 bases and J by 7 bases. CDR1 is MNHNY, CDR2 SVGAGI, per germline (reference sequence). The CDR3 has 13 residues. Method: immunoSEQ multiplex PCR; TCRdb's copy keeps in-frame clones and lacks some. Among about 160,000 clones listed, about 94% were seen once. This sample is drawn from a study of control samples from healthy donors and cancer patients. The sequence was obtained from a man aged 55-75 years with colorectal cancer. This rearrangement joins TRBV6-6 to TRBJ2-1, with TRBD1 identical over 9 bases. Sequencing was performed on PBMCs. The CDR3 DNA follows: TGTGCCAGTAGGACAGGGGATGGGAATGAGCAGTTCTTC. Amino acids: CASRTGDGNEQFF.